The text below deals with one T cell receptor (beta chain). The target antigen is unknown. The table came from immunoSEQ multiplex PCR; TCRdb's copy has only in-frame clones and leaves some out. The sample consists of approximately 150,000 clones, more than 80% of them appearing once. This specimen comes from a study of T cell responses to AZD1222 COVID-19 vaccine. Study-level points and caveats: Spike-specific TCRs gained breadth and depth after people received two AZD1222 doses. Just six AZD1222 recipients were seropositive at baseline.

This CDR3 spans 14 amino acids. The ends were cut back, 1 base at V and 0 bases at J, with 4 bases in the middle. Germline CDR1 MNHEY, CDR2 SVGAGI. The sample was peripheral blood, taken 28 days after the second dose of the MenACWY control vaccine. The receptor was isolated from an adult who received the MenACWY meningococcal vaccine as a control. The V call is TRBV6-5, the J call TRBJ1-3; D is unresolved. CDR3 protein: CASSYYPSGNTIYF. CDR3 bases: TGTGCCAGCAGTTACTACCCCTCTGGAAACACCATATATTTT.